This T cell receptor (beta chain) derives from a study of blood T cell repertoires in COVID-19. Study overall: The United States, Italy and Spain provided the acute and convalescent COVID-19 samples. PBMCs, B-cell-depleted T cells, or T cells provided the cDNA or gDNA that made up the material.

As handled by the study authors: Amplification of reference gene primers provided the estimated nucleated cell counts. Using immunoSEQ multiplex PCR, the repertoire was profiled, and TCRdb retains in-frame clones only, with some absent. The V and J calls and clone size come from that table; D and trimming were worked out from the DNA. The top ten clones hold approximately 2.5% of a sample with 65,000 to 90,000 clones, roughly 83% of them seen once. V gave up 3 bases and J gave up 3 bases; unmatched junction bases: 4. The CDR3 sequence is 14 residues long. The sample comprised peripheral blood. The chain employs TRBV5-3 and TRBJ2-7; 9 bases map to TRBD1. TRBV5-3 is filed as an ORF, its function uncertain. The sequence was collected from a man older than 75 with active or convalescent COVID-19. CDR3 DNA: TGTGCCAGAAGCTGGGACAGGGTTTTCTACGAGCAGTACTTC. It yields the protein CARSWDRVFYEQYF.